This T cell receptor beta chain was sequenced for a study of cytomegalovirus exposure and HLA in healthy donors. Turning to the study itself: A prior analysis found 117 million unique TCR beta sequences from some 190 million T cells.

A multiplex PCR was run with 60 Vbeta primers and 13 Jbeta primers. The data were produced by immunoSEQ multiplex PCR, yet TCRdb's version contains in-frame clones alone and is incomplete. Its table records over 110,000 clones. The CDR3 contains 14 residues. Germline assignment: CDR1 SGDLS and CDR2 YYNGEE. V lost 0 bases, J lost 0 bases, and 5 bases lay in between. Concerning this clone: The antigen is not known. Distinct nucleotide sequences in the sample also encode this CDR3.

Study observations and caveats: Being productive about 90% or about 30% of the time was typical of most TCR beta V segments in an earlier analysis. In a later analysis, TCR beta V- and J-gene trimming was associated with a missense DCLRE1C variant. Researchers left out some V segments, among them TRBV6-2 and TRBV6-3, as indistinguishable.

The V gene is TRBV9, the J gene TRBJ2-3; D ambiguous. The receptor was derived from a male donor in good health and CMV-seronegative. The sequenced sample was PBMCs. CDR3 bases: TGTGCCAGCAGCGTAGACAGTAGCACAGATACGCAGTATTTT. Amino acid sequence: CASSVDSSTDTQYF.